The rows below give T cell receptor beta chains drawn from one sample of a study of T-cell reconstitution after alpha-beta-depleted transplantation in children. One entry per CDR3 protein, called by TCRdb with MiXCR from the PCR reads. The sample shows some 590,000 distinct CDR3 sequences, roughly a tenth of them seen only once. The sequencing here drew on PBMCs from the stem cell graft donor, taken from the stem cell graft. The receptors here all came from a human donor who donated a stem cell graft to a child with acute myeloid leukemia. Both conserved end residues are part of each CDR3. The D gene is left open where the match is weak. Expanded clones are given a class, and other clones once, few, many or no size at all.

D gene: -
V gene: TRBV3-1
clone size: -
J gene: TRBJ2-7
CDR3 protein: CASSQAWGAWEQYF
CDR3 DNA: TGTGCCAGCAGCCAAGCGTGGGGAGCTTGGGAGCAGTACTTC

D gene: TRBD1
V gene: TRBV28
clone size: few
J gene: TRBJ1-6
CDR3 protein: CASSPHSGQLSAPLHF
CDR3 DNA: TGTGCCAGCAGTCCGCACTCGGGACAGCTGTCGGCACCCCTCCACTTT

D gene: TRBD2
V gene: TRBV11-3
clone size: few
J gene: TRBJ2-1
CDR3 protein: CASSLIAGGNSEQFF
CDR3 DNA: TGTGCCAGCAGCTTAATAGCGGGAGGCAATAGTGAGCAGTTCTTC

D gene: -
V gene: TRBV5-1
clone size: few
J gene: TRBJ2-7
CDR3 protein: CASSSREEQYF
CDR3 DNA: TGCGCCAGCAGCAGCCGGGAGGAGCAGTACTTC

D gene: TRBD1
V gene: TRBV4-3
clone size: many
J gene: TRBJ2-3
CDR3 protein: CASSLERQGVDTQYF
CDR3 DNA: TGCGCCAGCAGCCTCGAAAGACAGGGAGTAGATACGCAGTATTTT

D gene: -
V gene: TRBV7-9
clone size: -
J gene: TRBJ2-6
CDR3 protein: CASSRPFSGANVLTF
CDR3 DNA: TGTGCCAGCAGTCGACCGTTCTCTGGGGCCAACGTCCTGACTTTC

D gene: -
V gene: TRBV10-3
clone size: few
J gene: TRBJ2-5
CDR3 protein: CAISDGTLIETQYF
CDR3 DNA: TGTGCCATCAGTGACGGGACTCTTATTGAGACCCAGTACTTC

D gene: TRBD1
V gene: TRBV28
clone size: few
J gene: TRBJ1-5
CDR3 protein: CASSPTGVVNQPQHF
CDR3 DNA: TGTGCCAGCAGTCCGACAGGGGTTGTCAATCAGCCCCAGCATTTT

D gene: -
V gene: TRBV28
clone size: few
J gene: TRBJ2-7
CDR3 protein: CASTLGLTGARNEQYF
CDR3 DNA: TGTGCCAGCACCCTAGGACTGACGGGAGCACGGAACGAGCAGTACTTC

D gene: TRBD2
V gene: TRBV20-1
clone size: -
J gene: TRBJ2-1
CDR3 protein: CSAPLAGGHHNEQFF
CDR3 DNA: TGCAGTGCCCCACTAGCGGGAGGCCACCACAATGAGCAGTTCTTC

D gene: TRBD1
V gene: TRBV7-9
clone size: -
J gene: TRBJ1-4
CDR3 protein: CASSFPVTGGTNEKLFF
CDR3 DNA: TGTGCCAGCAGCTTCCCAGTGACAGGGGGAACTAATGAAAAACTGTTTTTT

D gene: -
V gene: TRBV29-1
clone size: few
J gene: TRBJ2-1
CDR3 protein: CSVEWGRQTEYEQFF
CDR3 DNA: TGCAGCGTTGAATGGGGGCGCCAGACGGAGTATGAGCAGTTCTTC

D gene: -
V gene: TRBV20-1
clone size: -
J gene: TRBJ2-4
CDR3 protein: CSAPTINIQYF
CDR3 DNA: TGCAGTGCCCCAACGATAAACATTCAGTACTTC

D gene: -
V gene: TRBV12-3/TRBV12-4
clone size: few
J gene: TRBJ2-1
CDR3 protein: CASSLMAGKRGNNEQFF
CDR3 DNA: TGTGCCAGCAGTTTAATGGCCGGGAAACGAGGGAACAATGAGCAGTTCTTC

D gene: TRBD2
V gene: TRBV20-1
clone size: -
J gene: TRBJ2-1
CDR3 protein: CSASGPGLAGSEQFF
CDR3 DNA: TGCAGTGCTAGCGGGCCGGGACTAGCGGGGTCTGAGCAGTTCTTC

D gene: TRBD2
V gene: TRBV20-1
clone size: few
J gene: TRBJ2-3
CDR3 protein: CSAGSLAGVTDTQYF
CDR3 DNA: TGCAGTGCCGGGTCCCTAGCGGGGGTCACAGATACGCAGTATTTT

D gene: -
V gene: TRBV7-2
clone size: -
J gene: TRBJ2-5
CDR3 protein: CASSFVGGTQETQYF
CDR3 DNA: TGTGCCAGCAGCTTCGTTGGAGGGACCCAAGAGACCCAGTACTTC

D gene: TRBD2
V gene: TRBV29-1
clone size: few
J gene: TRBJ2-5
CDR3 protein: CSLRLAGGGETQYF
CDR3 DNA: TGCAGCTTGCGGCTAGCGGGAGGTGGGGAGACCCAGTACTTC

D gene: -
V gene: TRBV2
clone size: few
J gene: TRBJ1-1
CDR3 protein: CASSGGGPWGEAFF
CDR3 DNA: TGTGCCAGCAGTGGGGGTGGACCCTGGGGTGAAGCTTTCTTT

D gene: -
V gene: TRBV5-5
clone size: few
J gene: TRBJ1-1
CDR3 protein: CASSLKMAGSIEAFF
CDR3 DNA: TGTGCCAGCAGCTTGAAGATGGCAGGGAGCATCGAAGCTTTCTTT

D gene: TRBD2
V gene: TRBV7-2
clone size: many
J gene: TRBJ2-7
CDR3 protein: CASSLGGSGAGYEQYF
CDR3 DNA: TGTGCCAGCAGCTTAGGTGGTAGCGGGGCTGGGTACGAGCAGTACTTC

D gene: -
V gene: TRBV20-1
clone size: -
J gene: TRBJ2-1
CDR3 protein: CSARGRDYNEQFF
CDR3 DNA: TGCAGTGCTAGAGGCCGGGACTACAATGAGCAGTTCTTC

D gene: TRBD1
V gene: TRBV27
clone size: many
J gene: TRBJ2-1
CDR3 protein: CASSLDRGNNEQFF
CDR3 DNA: TGTGCCAGCAGTTTGGACAGGGGGAACAATGAGCAGTTCTTC

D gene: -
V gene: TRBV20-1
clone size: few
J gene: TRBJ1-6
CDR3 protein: CSARVGVGNNSPLHF
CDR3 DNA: TGCAGTGCTAGAGTTGGGGTCGGAAATAATTCACCCCTCCACTTT

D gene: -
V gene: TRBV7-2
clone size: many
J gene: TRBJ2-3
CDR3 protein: CASSLFPGTRTDTQYF
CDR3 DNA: TGTGCCAGCAGCCTCTTCCCCGGGACTCGCACAGATACGCAGTATTTT

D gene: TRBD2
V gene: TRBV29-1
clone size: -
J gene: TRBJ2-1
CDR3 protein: CSTLLAGAWGQFF
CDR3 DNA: TGCAGCACGTTACTAGCGGGGGCCTGGGGGCAGTTCTTC

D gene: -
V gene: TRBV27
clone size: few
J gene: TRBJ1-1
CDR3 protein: CASSTHRSGGTEAVF
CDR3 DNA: TGTGCCAGCAGTACTCACAGGTCTGGGGGCACTGAAGCTGTCTTT

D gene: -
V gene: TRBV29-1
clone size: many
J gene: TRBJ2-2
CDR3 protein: CSVGPRGTTGELFF
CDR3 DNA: TGCAGCGTGGGCCCCCGGGGGACCACCGGGGAGCTGTTTTTT

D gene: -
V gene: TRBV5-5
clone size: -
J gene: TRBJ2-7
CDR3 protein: CASSLGFGGSSSYEQYF
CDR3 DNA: TGTGCCAGCAGCTTGGGCTTCGGAGGGAGTTCATCCTACGAGCAGTACTTC

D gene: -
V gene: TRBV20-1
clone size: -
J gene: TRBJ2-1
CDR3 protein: CSAREGGVNEQFF
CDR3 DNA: TGCAGTGCTAGGGAGGGGGGGGTCAATGAGCAGTTCTTC

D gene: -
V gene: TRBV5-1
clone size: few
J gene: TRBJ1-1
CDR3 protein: CASSPYRDPMNTEAFF
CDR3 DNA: TGCGCCAGCAGCCCTTACAGGGACCCCATGAACACTGAAGCTTTCTTT

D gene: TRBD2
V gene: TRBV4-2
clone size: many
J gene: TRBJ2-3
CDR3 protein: CASSPTKTSGSDHTQYF
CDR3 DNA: TGTGCCAGCAGCCCCACCAAGACTAGCGGGAGCGATCATACGCAGTATTTT

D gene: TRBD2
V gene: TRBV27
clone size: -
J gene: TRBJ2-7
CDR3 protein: CASSLGAGGAPYEQYF
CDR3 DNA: TGTGCCAGCAGTTTAGGGGCGGGGGGCGCCCCCTACGAGCAGTACTTC

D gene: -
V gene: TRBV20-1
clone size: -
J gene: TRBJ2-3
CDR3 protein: CSARDLRRQFSTDTQYF
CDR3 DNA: TGCAGTGCTAGAGATCTTCGGCGGCAGTTTAGCACAGATACGCAGTATTTT

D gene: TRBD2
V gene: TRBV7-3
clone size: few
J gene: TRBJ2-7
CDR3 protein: CASRLAGGSHEQYF
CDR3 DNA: TGTGCCAGCAGGTTAGCGGGAGGTTCCCACGAGCAGTACTTC

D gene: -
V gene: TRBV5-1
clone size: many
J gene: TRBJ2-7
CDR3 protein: CASSLEPRWAREQYF
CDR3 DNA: TGCGCCAGCAGCTTGGAGCCCAGATGGGCCCGCGAGCAGTACTTC

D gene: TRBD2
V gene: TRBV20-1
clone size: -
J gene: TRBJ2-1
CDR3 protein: CSTSGVAGSLGGEQFF
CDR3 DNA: TGCAGTACCTCCGGGGTAGCGGGGTCCTTAGGGGGTGAGCAGTTCTTC

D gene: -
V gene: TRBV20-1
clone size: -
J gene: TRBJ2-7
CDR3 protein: CSARDPKGHTREQYF
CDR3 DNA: TGCAGTGCTAGAGACCCAAAGGGCCATACCCGCGAGCAGTACTTC

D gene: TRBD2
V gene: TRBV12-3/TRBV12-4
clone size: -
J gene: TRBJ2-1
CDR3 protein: CASCLTLPGLAGVGNEQFF
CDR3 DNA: TGTGCCAGCTGTTTAACCCTCCCGGGACTAGCGGGAGTGGGGAATGAGCAGTTCTTC

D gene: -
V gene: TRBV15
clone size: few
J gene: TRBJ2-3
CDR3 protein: CATSRALAVTDTQYF
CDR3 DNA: TGTGCCACCAGCAGAGCCCTCGCGGTCACAGATACGCAGTATTTT

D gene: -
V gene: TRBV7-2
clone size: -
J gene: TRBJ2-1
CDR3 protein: CASTPGGSGEQFF
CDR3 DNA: TGTGCCAGCACCCCTGGTGGGAGTGGTGAGCAGTTCTTC

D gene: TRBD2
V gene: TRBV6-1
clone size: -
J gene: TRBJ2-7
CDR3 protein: CASSEARRGLASSQYF
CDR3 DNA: TGTGCCAGCAGTGAAGCACGCCGCGGACTAGCCTCGTCGCAGTACTTC

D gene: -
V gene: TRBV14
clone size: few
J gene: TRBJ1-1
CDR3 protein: CASSQDLYTEAFF
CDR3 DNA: TGTGCCAGCAGCCAAGATTTGTACACTGAAGCTTTCTTT

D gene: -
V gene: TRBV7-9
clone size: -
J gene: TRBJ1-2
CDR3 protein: CASSLARAYNGYTF
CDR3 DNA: TGTGCCAGCAGCTTAGCCAGGGCCTATAACGGCTACACCTTC

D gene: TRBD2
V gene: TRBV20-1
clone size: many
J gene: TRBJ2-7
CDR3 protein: CSASSPGLVESYEQYF
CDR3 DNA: TGCAGTGCTTCCAGTCCGGGACTAGTGGAATCCTACGAGCAGTACTTC

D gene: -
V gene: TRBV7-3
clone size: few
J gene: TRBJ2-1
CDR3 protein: CASSLSGAAYNEQFF
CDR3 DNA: TGTGCCAGCAGCCTGAGTGGAGCCGCCTACAATGAGCAGTTCTTC

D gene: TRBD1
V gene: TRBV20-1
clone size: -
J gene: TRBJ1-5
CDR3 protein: CSASGDRVNQPQHF
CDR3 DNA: TGCAGTGCTAGTGGAGACAGGGTCAATCAGCCCCAGCATTTT

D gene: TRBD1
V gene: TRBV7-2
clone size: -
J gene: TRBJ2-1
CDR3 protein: CASSLALGTGNNEQFF
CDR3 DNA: TGTGCCAGCAGCTTAGCGCTTGGGACAGGAAACAATGAGCAGTTCTTC

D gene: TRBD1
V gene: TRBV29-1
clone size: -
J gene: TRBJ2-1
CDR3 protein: CSVDDRVGYNEQFF
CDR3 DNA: TGCAGCGTTGATGACAGGGTCGGCTACAATGAGCAGTTCTTC

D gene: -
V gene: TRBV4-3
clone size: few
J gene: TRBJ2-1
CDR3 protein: CASSQEGMSGSFPFF
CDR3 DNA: TGCGCCAGCAGCCAAGAGGGTATGTCCGGAAGCTTTCCCTTCTTC

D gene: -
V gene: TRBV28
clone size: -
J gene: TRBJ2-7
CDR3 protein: CASGARGPRDEQYF
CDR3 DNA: TGTGCCAGCGGCGCTCGGGGACCAAGAGACGAGCAGTACTTC

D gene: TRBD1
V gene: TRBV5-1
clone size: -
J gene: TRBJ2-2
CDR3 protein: CASSFLTGTNTGELFF
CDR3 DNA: TGCGCCAGCAGCTTCCTGACAGGGACAAACACCGGGGAGCTGTTTTTT

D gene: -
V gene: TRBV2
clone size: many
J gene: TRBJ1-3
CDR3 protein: CASSYAKGAGNTIYF
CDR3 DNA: TGTGCCAGCTCGTACGCCAAGGGAGCCGGAAACACCATATATTTT

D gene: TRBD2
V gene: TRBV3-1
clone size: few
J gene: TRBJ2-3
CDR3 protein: CASSPQSTGGHPTDTQYF
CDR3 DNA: TGTGCCAGCAGCCCCCAGTCAACGGGAGGCCACCCCACAGATACGCAGTATTTT

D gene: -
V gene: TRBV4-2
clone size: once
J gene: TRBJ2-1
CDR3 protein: CASSQESDQPGQFF
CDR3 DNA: TGTGCCAGCAGCCAAGAAAGCGATCAGCCGGGGCAGTTCTTC

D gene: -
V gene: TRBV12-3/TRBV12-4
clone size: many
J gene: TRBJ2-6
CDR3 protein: CASSRKARSNVLTF
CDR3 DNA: TGTGCCAGCAGTCGGAAGGCCCGGTCCAACGTCCTGACTTTC

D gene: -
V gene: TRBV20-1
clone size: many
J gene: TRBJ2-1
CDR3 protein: CSASDLGYRLDEQFF
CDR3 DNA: TGCAGTGCTAGTGATTTGGGATACCGCCTCGATGAGCAGTTCTTC

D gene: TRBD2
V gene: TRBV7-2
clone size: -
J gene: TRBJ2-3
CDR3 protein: CASSSSPLLAGTDTQYF
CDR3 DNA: TGTGCCAGCAGCTCTTCCCCGTTACTAGCGGGGACAGATACGCAGTATTTT